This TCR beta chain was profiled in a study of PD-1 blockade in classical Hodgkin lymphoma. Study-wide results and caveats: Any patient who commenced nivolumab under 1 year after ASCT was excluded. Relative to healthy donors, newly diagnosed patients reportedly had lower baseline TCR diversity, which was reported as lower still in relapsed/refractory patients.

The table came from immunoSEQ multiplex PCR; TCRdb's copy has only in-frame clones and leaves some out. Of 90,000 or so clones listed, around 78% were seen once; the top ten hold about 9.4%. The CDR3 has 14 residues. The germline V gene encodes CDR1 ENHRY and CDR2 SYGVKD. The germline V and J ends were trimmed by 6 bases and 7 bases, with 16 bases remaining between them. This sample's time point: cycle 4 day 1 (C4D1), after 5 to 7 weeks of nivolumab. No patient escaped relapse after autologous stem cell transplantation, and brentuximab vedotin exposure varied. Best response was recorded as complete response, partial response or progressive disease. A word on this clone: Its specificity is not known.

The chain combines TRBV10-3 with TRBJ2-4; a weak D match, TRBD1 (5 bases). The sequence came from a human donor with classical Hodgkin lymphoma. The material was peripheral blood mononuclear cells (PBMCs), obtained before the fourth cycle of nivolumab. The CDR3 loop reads CAISPDRGGNIQYF. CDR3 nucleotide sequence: TGTGCCATCAGCCCCGACAGAGGTGGGAACATTCAGTACTTC.